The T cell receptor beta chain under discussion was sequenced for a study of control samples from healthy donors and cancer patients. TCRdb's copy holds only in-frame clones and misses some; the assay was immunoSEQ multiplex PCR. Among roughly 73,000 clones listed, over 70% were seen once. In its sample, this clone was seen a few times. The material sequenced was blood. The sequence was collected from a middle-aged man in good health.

The CDR3 nucleotides read TGTGCCAGCAGCTTAGTGGGACTAGCGGAAAACTACGAGCAGTACTTC. This codes for CASSLVGLAENYEQYF. This chain uses TRBV7-6 with TRBJ2-7; 11 bases agree with TRBD2. V shed 1 base and J 3 bases; nucleotides not matched to a gene: 5. This CDR3 has 16 residues. Germline CDR1 reads SGHVS; CDR2 reads FNYEAQ.